This note documents a single TCR beta chain sequence. This sample was included in a study of response to subunit inactivated influenza vaccine. One entry per CDR3 protein, called by TCRdb with MiXCR from the RT-PCR reads. The sample lists 450,000 to 700,000 distinct CDR3 sequences, 11% to 15% occurring once. This CDR3 contains 13 residues. Germline values: CDR1 SGHRS, CDR2 YFSETQ. The V end lost 3 bases, the J end lost 7 bases, and 10 bases lay between the germline ends. The TCR sequence derives from a man in his fifties who received an inactivated influenza vaccine. The chain employs TRBV5-1 and TRBJ1-4; unclear D gene. Source: PBMCs from blood, taken approximately 13 days after vaccination. The CDR3: CASSSEAREKLFF. In DNA, the CDR3 is TGCGCCAGCAGCTCGGAAGCCCGTGAAAAACTGTTTTTT.